This T cell receptor beta chain is from a study of blood T cell repertoires in COVID-19. Across the whole study: PBMCs, B-cell-depleted T cells, or T cells were the source of the cDNA or gDNA that made up the material.

The data were produced by immunoSEQ multiplex PCR, yet TCRdb's version contains in-frame clones alone and is incomplete. Among about 130,000 clones listed, around 88% were seen once. Cohort 3 donors were reported recovered after two negative PCRs, clearance, or symptom resolution. Germline loops: CDR1 LGHNA, CDR2 YSLEER. The junction had 8 bases not matched to a gene; V was cut back by 0 bases and J by 3 bases. The CDR3 runs 18 residues. This chain joins TRBV4-3 and TRBJ2-2, with 9 positions matching TRBD2. The specimen sequenced was PBMCs or T cells enriched from blood (not recorded which). This TCR came from a woman aged 45 to 65 who had recovered from COVID-19. DNA of the CDR3: TGCGCCAGCAGCCAAGATCCCGCGCGGGGGGGCTACACCGGGGAGCTGTTTTTT. Translation gives CASSQDPARGGYTGELFF.